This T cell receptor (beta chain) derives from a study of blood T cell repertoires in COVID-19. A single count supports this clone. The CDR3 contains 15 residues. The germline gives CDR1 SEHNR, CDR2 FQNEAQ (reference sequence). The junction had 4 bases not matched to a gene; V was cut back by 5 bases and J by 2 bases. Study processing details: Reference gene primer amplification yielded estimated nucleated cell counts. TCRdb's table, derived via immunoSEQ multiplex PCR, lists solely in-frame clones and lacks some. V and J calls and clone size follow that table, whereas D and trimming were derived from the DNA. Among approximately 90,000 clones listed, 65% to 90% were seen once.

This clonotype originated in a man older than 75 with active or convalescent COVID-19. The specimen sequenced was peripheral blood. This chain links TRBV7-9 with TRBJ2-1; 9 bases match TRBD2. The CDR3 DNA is TGTGCCAGCAGCACTAGACTAGCGGCCTACAATGAGCAGTTCTTC. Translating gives CASSTRLAAYNEQFF.